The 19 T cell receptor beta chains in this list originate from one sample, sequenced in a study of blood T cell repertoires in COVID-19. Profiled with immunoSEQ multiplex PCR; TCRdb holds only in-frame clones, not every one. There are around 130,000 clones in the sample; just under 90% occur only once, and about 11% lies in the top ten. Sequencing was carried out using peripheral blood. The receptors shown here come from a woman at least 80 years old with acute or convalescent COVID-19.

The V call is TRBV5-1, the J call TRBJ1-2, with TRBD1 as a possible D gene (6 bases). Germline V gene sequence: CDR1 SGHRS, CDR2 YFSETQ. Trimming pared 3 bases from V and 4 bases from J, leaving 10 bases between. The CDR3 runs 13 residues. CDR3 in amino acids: CASSWGLGYGYTF. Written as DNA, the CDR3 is TGCGCCAGCAGCTGGGGGCTCGGCTATGGCTACACCTTC.

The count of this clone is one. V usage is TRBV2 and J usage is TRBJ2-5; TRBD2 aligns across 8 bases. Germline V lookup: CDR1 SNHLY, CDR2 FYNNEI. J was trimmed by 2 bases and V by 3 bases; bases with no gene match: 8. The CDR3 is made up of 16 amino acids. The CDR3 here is CASSDHLAGPQETQYF. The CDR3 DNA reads TGTGCCAGCAGTGATCATCTAGCGGGCCCTCAAGAGACCCAGTACTTC.

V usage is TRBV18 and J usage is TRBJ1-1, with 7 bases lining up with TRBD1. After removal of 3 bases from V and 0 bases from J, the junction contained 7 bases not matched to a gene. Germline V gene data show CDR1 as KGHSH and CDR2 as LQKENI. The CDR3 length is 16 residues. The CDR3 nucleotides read TGTGCCAGCTCACCTCGACAGGGCTTAATGAACACTGAAGCTTTCTTT. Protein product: CASSPRQGLMNTEAFF.

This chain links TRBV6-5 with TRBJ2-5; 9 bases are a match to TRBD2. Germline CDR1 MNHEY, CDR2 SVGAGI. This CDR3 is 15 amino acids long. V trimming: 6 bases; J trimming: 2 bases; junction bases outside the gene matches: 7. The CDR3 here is CASRFRGGVQETQYF. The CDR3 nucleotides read TGTGCCAGCAGGTTCCGCGGGGGGGTTCAAGAGACCCAGTACTTC.

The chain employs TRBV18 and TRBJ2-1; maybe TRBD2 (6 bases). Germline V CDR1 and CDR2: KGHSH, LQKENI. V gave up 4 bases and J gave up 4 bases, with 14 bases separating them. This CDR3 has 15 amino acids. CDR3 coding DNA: TGTGCCAGCTCACTTCAATCGGGAGTTTACAATGAGCAGTTCTTC. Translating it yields CASSLQSGVYNEQFF. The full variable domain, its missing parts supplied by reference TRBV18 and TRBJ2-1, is NAGVMQNPRHLVRRRGQEARLRCSPMKGHSHVYWYRQLPEEGLKFMVYLQKENIIDESGMPKERFSAEFPKEGPSILRIQQVVRGDSAAYFCASSLQSGVYNEQFFGPGTRLTVL.

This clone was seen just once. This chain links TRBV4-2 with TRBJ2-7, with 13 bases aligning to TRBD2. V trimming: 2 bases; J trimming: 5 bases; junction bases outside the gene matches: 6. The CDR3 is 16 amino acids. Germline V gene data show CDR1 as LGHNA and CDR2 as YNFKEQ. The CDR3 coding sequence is TGTGCCAGCAGCCAAACACTAGCGGGGGGGCTTAACGAGCAGTACTTC. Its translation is CASSQTLAGGLNEQYF.

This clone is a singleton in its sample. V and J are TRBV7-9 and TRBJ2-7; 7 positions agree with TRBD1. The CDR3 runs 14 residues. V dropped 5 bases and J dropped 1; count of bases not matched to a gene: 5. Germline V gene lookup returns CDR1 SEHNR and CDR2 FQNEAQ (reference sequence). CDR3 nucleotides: TGTGCCAGCAGCCCCGGACAGGTATCCTACGAGCAGTACTTC. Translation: CASSPGQVSYEQYF.

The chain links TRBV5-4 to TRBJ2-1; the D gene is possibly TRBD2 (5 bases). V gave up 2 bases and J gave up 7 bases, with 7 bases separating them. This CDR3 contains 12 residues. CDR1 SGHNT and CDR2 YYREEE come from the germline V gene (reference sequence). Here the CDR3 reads CASSFWENEQFF. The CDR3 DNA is TGTGCCAGCAGCTTTTGGGAGAATGAGCAGTTCTTC.

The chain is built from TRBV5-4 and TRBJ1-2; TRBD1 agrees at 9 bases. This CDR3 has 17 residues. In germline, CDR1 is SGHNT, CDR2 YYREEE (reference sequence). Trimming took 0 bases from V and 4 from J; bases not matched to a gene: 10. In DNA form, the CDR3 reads TGTGCCAGCAGCTTGGCCCTCGGTGGACAGGGGATCTATGGCTACACCTTC. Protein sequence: CASSLALGGQGIYGYTF. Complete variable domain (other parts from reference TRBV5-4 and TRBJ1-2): ETGVTQSPTHLIKTRGQQVTLRCSSQSGHNTVSWYQQALGQGPQFIFQYYREEENGRGNFPPRFSGLQFPNYSSELNVNALELDDSALYLCASSLALGGQGIYGYTFGSGTRLTVV.

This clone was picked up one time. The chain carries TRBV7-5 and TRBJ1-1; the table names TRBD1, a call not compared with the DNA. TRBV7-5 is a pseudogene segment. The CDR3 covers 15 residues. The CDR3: CARSARGQGGTEAFF. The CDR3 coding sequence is TGTGCCAGAAGCGCCCGGGGACAGGGCGGCACTGAAGCTTTCTTT.

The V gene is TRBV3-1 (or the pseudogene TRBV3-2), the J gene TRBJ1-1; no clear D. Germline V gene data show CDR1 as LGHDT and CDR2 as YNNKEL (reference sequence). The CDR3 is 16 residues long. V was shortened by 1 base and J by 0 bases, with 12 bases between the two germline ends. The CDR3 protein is CASSQGGWSMNTEAFF. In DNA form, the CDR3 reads TGTGCCAGCAGCCAAGGAGGCTGGAGCATGAACACTGAAGCTTTCTTT.

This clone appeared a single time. CDR3 bases: TGTGCCAGCTCACCGGGACTAGCGGGTAGCACAGATACGCAGTATTTT. This translates into CASSPGLAGSTDTQYF. The genes are TRBV18 and TRBJ2-3; TRBD2 matches 12 bases. The germline CDR1 and CDR2 sequences are KGHSH and LQKENI. The CDR3 length is 16 residues. Trimming at V came to 3 bases and at J to 0 bases, leaving 1 base not matched to a gene.

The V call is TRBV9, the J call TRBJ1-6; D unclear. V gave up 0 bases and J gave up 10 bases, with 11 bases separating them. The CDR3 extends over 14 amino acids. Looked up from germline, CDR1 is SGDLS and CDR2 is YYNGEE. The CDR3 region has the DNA TGTGCCAGCAGCGTAGCGCCTGGCGGGTCACCCCTCCACTTT. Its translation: CASSVAPGGSPLHF. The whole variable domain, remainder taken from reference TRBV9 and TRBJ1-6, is DSGVTQTPKHLITATGQRVTLRCSPRSGDLSVYWYQQSLDQGLQFLIQYYNGEERAKGNILERFSAQQFPDLHSELNLSSLELGDSALYFCASSVAPGGSPLHFGNGTRLTVT.

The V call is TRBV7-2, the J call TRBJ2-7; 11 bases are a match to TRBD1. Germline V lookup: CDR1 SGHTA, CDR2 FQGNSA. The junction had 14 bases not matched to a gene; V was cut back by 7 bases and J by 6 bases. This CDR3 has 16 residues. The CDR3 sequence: CASTLWPGQGVSEQYF. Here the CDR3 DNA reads TGTGCCAGCACCCTCTGGCCGGGACAGGGGGTATCCGAGCAGTACTTC.

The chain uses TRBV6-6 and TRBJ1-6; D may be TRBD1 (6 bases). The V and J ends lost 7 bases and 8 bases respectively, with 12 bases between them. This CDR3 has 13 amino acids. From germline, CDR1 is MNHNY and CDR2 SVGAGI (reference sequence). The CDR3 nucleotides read TGTGCCAGCAAGGGGGAGAAGGATTCACCCCTCCACTTT. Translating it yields CASKGEKDSPLHF.

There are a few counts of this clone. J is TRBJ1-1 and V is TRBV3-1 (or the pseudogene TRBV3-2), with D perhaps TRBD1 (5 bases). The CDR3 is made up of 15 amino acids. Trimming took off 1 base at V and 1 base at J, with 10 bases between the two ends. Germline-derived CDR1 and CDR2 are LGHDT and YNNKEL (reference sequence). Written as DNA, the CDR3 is TGTGCCAGCAGCCAAGGGCGGGGGACGAACACTGAAGCTTTCTTT. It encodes CASSQGRGTNTEAFF.

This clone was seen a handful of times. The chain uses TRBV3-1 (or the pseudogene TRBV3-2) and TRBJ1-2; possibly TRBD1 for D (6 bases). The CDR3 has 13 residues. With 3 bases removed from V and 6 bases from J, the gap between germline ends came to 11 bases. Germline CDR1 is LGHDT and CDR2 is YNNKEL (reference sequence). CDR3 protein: CASSHVTGNGYTF. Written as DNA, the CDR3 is TGTGCCAGCAGCCACGTTACAGGGAATGGCTACACCTTC.

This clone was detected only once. CDR3 residues: CASSSSSYNEQFF. The CDR3 bases are TGTGCCAGCAGTTCCAGCTCCTACAATGAGCAGTTCTTC. The chain couples TRBV27 to TRBJ2-1; no clear D gene. The CDR3 has 13 residues. The V gene lost 4 bases and the J gene lost 0 bases, with 4 bases spanning the gap. Germline loops: CDR1 MNHEY, CDR2 SMNVEV (reference sequence).

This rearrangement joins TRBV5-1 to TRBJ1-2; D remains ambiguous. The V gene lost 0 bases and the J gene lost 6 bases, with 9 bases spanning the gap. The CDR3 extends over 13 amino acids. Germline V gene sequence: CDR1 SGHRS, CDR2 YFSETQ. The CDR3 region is CASSLDPGDGYTF. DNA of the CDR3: TGCGCCAGCAGCTTGGACCCGGGTGATGGCTACACCTTC. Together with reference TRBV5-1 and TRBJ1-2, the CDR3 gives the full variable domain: KAGVTQTPRYLIKTRGQQVTLSCSPISGHRSVSWYQQTPGQGLQFLFEYFSETQRNKGNFPGRFSGRQFSNSRSEMNVSTLELGDSALYLCASSLDPGDGYTFGSGTRLTVV.